This T cell receptor (beta chain) is from a study of blood T cell repertoires in COVID-19. Across the study: From the United States, Italy and Spain came samples of acute and convalescent COVID-19. PBMCs, B-cell-depleted T cells, or T cells were the source of the cDNA or gDNA that made up the material.

Study processing details: Reference gene primers were amplified, and this amplification served to estimate nucleated cell counts. Using immunoSEQ multiplex PCR, the repertoire was profiled, and TCRdb retains in-frame clones only, with some absent. The V and J calls and clone size were taken over from that table, and D and trimming were inferred from the DNA. The profile shows about 160,000 clones, approximately 92% of them singletons. This CDR3 contains 12 residues. The V end was cut by 5 bases, the J end by 8 bases, with 12 bases between. The chain couples TRBV12-3 or TRBV12-4 to TRBJ1-2; possibly TRBD1 for D (5 bases). This TCR was sampled from a woman between 50 and 59 years old with acute or convalescent COVID-19. The specimen sequenced was peripheral blood. CDR3: CASSPSSGGYTF. The CDR3 bases are TGTGCCAGCAGTCCAAGCTCAGGGGGCTACACCTTC.